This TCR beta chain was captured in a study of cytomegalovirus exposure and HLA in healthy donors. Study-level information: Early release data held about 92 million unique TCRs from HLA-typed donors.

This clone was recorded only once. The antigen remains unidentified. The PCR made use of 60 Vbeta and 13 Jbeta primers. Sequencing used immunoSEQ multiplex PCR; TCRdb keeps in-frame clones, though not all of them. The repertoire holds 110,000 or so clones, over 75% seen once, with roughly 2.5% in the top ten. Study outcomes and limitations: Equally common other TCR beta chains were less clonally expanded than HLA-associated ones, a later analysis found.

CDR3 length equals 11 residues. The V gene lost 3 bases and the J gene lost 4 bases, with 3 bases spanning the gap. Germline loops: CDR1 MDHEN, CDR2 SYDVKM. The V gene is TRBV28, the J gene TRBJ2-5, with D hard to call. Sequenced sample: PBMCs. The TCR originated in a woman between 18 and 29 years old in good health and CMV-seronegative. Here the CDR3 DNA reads TGTGCCAGCAGTTTCGGAGAGACCCAGTACTTC. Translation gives CASSFGETQYF.